One sample yielded the 2 T cell receptor beta chains listed below, sequenced in a study of radiation and T cells in renal cell carcinoma. Time point indicated: blood 4 weeks post-SBRT, at nephrectomy. The treatment: 15 Gy SBRT to primary tumor, nephrectomy 4 weeks later. Sequenced by immunoSEQ multiplex PCR; TCRdb stores in-frame clones only, minus some. The sample lists some 150,000 clones, 70% to 90% occurring once. The source material was blood, sampled from a patient whose treatment included radiotherapy and nephrectomy. These receptors all stem from a woman between 45 and 60 years old with renal cell carcinoma.

This clone turned up a few times. The rearrangement joins TRBV5-1 to TRBJ1-1; 7 positions match TRBD1. After removal of 5 bases from V and 0 bases from J, the junction contained 4 bases not matched to a gene. CDR3 size: 14 residues. CDR1 is SGHRS and CDR2 is YFSETQ in the germline V gene. As DNA, the CDR3 is TGCGCCAGCAGACGTGGGACAGTGAACACTGAAGCTTTCTTT. This sequence encodes CASRRGTVNTEAFF.

This rearrangement joins TRBV6-4 to TRBJ2-1; D remains unclear. This CDR3 is 16 amino acids long. V was clipped by 3 bases and J by 9 bases, with 21 bases between them. From germline, CDR1 is MRHNA and CDR2 SNTAGT. The CDR3 reads CASSDQSGGFSSEQFF. CDR3 in DNA: TGTGCCAGCAGTGATCAGTCGGGCGGATTCTCGAGTGAGCAGTTCTTC.